This T cell receptor beta chain was documented in a study of OX40 agonist ivuxolimab in advanced cancers. Looking at the study overall: The study reported partial responses in three patients: one hepatocellular carcinoma, two cutaneous melanoma.

The CDR3 runs to 11 residues. V gave up 4 bases and J gave up 13 bases, with 14 bases separating them. Germline-derived CDR1 and CDR2 are MDHEN and SYDVKM. TCRdb's table, derived via immunoSEQ multiplex PCR, lists solely in-frame clones and lacks some. The profile shows about 30,000 clones, roughly 80% of them singletons. The specimen was CD4+ or CD8+ T cells sorted from blood, collected in a trial of the OX40 agonist ivuxolimab. The receptor was isolated from an adult with an advanced solid tumor such as melanoma, head and neck, liver or kidney cancer. This chain links TRBV28 with TRBJ2-7; D perhaps matches TRBD2 (5 bases). CDR3 loop: CASSWEKRSYF. CDR3 DNA: TGTGCCAGCAGTTGGGAGAAGAGATCCTACTTC.